A selection of T cell receptor beta chains follows, all from one sample in a study of blood T cell repertoires in COVID-19. Produced via immunoSEQ multiplex PCR; TCRdb's table is partial and in-frame only. The sample includes roughly 130,000 clones, about 87% of them seen just once. Sequencing was done on a sample of peripheral blood. These TCRs come from a man in his sixties with active or convalescent COVID-19. Both conserved end residues are part of each CDR3. D genes are given only for firm matches. Only some rows state a clone size, as once, few, many or a class for expanded clones.

abundance: .; d_gene: .; j_gene: TRBJ2-2; v_gene: TRBV6-1; CDR3nt: TGTGCCAGCAGTCTACAGGGCACCGGGGAGCTGTTTTTT; CDR3aa: CASSLQGTGELFF
abundance: .; d_gene: .; j_gene: TRBJ1-5; v_gene: TRBV19; CDR3nt: TGTGCCAGTAGTATACAGGACAATCAGCCCCAGCATTTT; CDR3aa: CASSIQDNQPQHF
abundance: .; d_gene: TRBD2; j_gene: TRBJ2-3; v_gene: TRBV5-1; CDR3nt: TGCGCCAGCAGCTTGGTCTTAGCGGGAGCCTCAGATACGCAGTATTTT; CDR3aa: CASSLVLAGASDTQYF
abundance: .; d_gene: .; j_gene: TRBJ2-7; v_gene: TRBV9; CDR3nt: TGTGCCAGCAGCGCCGAGACAAATTCCTACGAGCAGTACTTC; CDR3aa: CASSAETNSYEQYF
abundance: .; d_gene: TRBD2; j_gene: TRBJ2-1; v_gene: TRBV7-2; CDR3nt: TGTGCCAGCAGCTCCAGGACTAGCGGGAACAATGAGCAGTTCTTC; CDR3aa: CASSSRTSGNNEQFF
abundance: .; d_gene: .; j_gene: TRBJ2-2; v_gene: TRBV20-1; CDR3nt: TGCAGTGCTAGTGGGCGGGACAACACCGGGGAGCTGTTTTTT; CDR3aa: CSASGRDNTGELFF
abundance: .; d_gene: TRBD1; j_gene: TRBJ1-5; v_gene: TRBV7-2; CDR3nt: TGTGCCAGCAGCCAAGACAGGGCCTCCAATCAGCCCCAGCATTTT; CDR3aa: CASSQDRASNQPQHF
abundance: .; d_gene: TRBD1; j_gene: TRBJ2-1; v_gene: TRBV19; CDR3nt: TGTGCCAGTAGTATAGATGGGACAGGTTCCTACAATGAGCAGTTCTTC; CDR3aa: CASSIDGTGSYNEQFF
abundance: .; d_gene: TRBD1; j_gene: TRBJ2-7; v_gene: TRBV2; CDR3nt: TGTGCCAGCAGTGGTATGGGACAGGTATCGGCCTACGAGCAGTACTTC; CDR3aa: CASSGMGQVSAYEQYF
abundance: .; d_gene: TRBD2; j_gene: TRBJ2-3; v_gene: TRBV9; CDR3nt: TGTGCCAGCAGCACCTCACTAGCGGGAGGTACAGATACGCAGTATTTT; CDR3aa: CASSTSLAGGTDTQYF
abundance: .; d_gene: TRBD1; j_gene: TRBJ1-6; v_gene: TRBV19; CDR3nt: TGTGCCAGTAGTCCGGACAGGGGGCGATTGTCACCCCTCCACTTT; CDR3aa: CASSPDRGRLSPLHF
abundance: .; d_gene: .; j_gene: TRBJ1-6; v_gene: TRBV6-4; CDR3nt: TGTGCCAGCAGTGAGGCGGGTACATATAATTCACCCCTCCACTTT; CDR3aa: CASSEAGTYNSPLHF
abundance: .; d_gene: .; j_gene: TRBJ1-6; v_gene: TRBV5-8; CDR3nt: TGTGCCAGCAGCTTGGAGGGGCAGAGCTCCTATAATTCACCCCTCCACTTT; CDR3aa: CASSLEGQSSYNSPLHF
abundance: .; d_gene: .; j_gene: TRBJ1-4; v_gene: TRBV5-1; CDR3nt: TGCGCCAGCAGCGCAACAGCGACAGGCGAAAAACTGTTTTTT; CDR3aa: CASSATATGEKLFF
abundance: .; d_gene: .; j_gene: TRBJ2-2; v_gene: TRBV24-1; CDR3nt: TGTGCCACCAGTGATTCCGGAGCCCGAGCCGGGGAGCTGTTTTTT; CDR3aa: CATSDSGARAGELFF
abundance: .; d_gene: TRBD1; j_gene: TRBJ1-2; v_gene: TRBV19; CDR3nt: TGTGCCAGTAGTATGGTCGAACAGGGGAATGGCTACACCTTC; CDR3aa: CASSMVEQGNGYTF
abundance: .; d_gene: .; j_gene: TRBJ2-7; v_gene: TRBV28; CDR3nt: TGTGCCAGCAGTTTATTCGGGAGTTCCTACGAGCAGTACTTC; CDR3aa: CASSLFGSSYEQYF
abundance: .; d_gene: TRBD2; j_gene: TRBJ2-7; v_gene: TRBV10-1; CDR3nt: TGCGCCAGCAGTGAGAGCGGGAGCTCCTACGAGCAGTACTTC; CDR3aa: CASSESGSSYEQYF
abundance: .; d_gene: .; j_gene: TRBJ1-1; v_gene: TRBV7-9; CDR3nt: TGTGCCAGCAGCTTAGGCGGAGGGACGGGGACTGAAGCTTTCTTT; CDR3aa: CASSLGGGTGTEAFF
abundance: .; d_gene: .; j_gene: TRBJ1-3; v_gene: TRBV19; CDR3nt: TGTGCCAGTAGCTATCCCGGGAGCTCTGGAAACACCATATATTTT; CDR3aa: CASSYPGSSGNTIYF
abundance: .; d_gene: .; j_gene: TRBJ1-6; v_gene: TRBV5-4; CDR3nt: TGTGCCAGCAGGCCCGACGGCGGGGTTTTTTATTCACCCCTCCACTTT; CDR3aa: CASRPDGGVFYSPLHF
abundance: .; d_gene: TRBD1; j_gene: TRBJ2-5; v_gene: TRBV9; CDR3nt: TGTGCCAGCAGCGTAGGGGGACAGAACCAAGAGACCCAGTACTTC; CDR3aa: CASSVGGQNQETQYF
abundance: .; d_gene: .; j_gene: TRBJ2-3; v_gene: TRBV30; CDR3nt: TGTGCCTGGAGGAGGAGGGGGCTTGAAGATACGCAGTATTTT; CDR3aa: CAWRRRGLEDTQYF
abundance: .; d_gene: TRBD2; j_gene: TRBJ2-1; v_gene: TRBV10-3; CDR3nt: TGTGCCATCAGATCCGGGACTAGCGGAGCCAATGAGCAGTTCTTC; CDR3aa: CAIRSGTSGANEQFF
abundance: .; d_gene: TRBD2; j_gene: TRBJ2-2; v_gene: TRBV19; CDR3nt: TGTGCCAGTAGCAGACAGGTGACTAGCGGGAACACCGGGGAGCTGTTTTTT; CDR3aa: CASSRQVTSGNTGELFF
abundance: .; d_gene: .; j_gene: TRBJ1-2; v_gene: TRBV10-3; CDR3nt: TGTGCCATCCGGGAACAGTCGTATGGCTACACCTTC; CDR3aa: CAIREQSYGYTF
abundance: .; d_gene: .; j_gene: TRBJ1-1; v_gene: TRBV6-5; CDR3nt: TGTGCCAGCTACAGGGAGCTGATAATGAACACTGAAGCTTTCTTT; CDR3aa: CASYRELIMNTEAFF
abundance: few; d_gene: .; j_gene: TRBJ2-3; v_gene: TRBV27; CDR3nt: TGTGCCAGCAGTTTAGGCAGGATAAGCACAGATACGCAGTATTTT; CDR3aa: CASSLGRISTDTQYF
abundance: .; d_gene: .; j_gene: TRBJ1-1; v_gene: TRBV27; CDR3nt: TGTGCCAGCAGTTTATTCTGGGGCCGGAACACTGAAGCTTTCTTT; CDR3aa: CASSLFWGRNTEAFF
abundance: .; d_gene: TRBD1; j_gene: TRBJ1-1; v_gene: TRBV7-9; CDR3nt: TGTGCCAGCAGCTTTAGGGGGCGGACTGAAGCTTTCTTT; CDR3aa: CASSFRGRTEAFF
abundance: .; d_gene: TRBD1; j_gene: TRBJ1-1; v_gene: TRBV29-1; CDR3nt: TGCAGCGTTAGGACAGGGACTGAAGCTTTCTTT; CDR3aa: CSVRTGTEAFF
abundance: .; d_gene: TRBD1; j_gene: TRBJ1-1; v_gene: TRBV7-3; CDR3nt: TGTGCCAGCAGCCTGACAGGGTTGAACACTGAAGCTTTCTTT; CDR3aa: CASSLTGLNTEAFF
abundance: .; d_gene: .; j_gene: TRBJ1-1; v_gene: TRBV7-8; CDR3nt: TGTGCCAGCAGCTTCTCGACAACCATGAACACTGAAGCTTTCTTT; CDR3aa: CASSFSTTMNTEAFF
abundance: .; d_gene: TRBD1; j_gene: TRBJ1-2; v_gene: TRBV13; CDR3nt: TGTGCCAGCACCCCAGTAGGGAGACAGGGTAAGAGCCATGGCTACACCTTC; CDR3aa: CASTPVGRQGKSHGYTF
abundance: once; d_gene: .; j_gene: TRBJ1-2; v_gene: TRBV30; CDR3nt: TGTGCCTGGCAAGGGACTCCTAACTATGGCTACACCTTC; CDR3aa: CAWQGTPNYGYTF
abundance: .; d_gene: .; j_gene: TRBJ1-4; v_gene: TRBV3-1/TRBV3-2; CDR3nt: TGTGCCAGCAGCCAGGGAGGAGGACTGTTTTTT; CDR3aa: CASSQGGGLFF
abundance: once; d_gene: TRBD1; j_gene: TRBJ2-1; v_gene: TRBV5-1; CDR3nt: TGCGCCAGCAGCTTAGGACAGGGGTACAATGAGCAGTTCTTC; CDR3aa: CASSLGQGYNEQFF
abundance: once; d_gene: TRBD2; j_gene: TRBJ2-7; v_gene: TRBV28; CDR3nt: TGTGCCAGCAGTTCTCTAGCGGGAGCTGACGAGCAGTACTTC; CDR3aa: CASSSLAGADEQYF
abundance: .; d_gene: TRBD2; j_gene: TRBJ2-1; v_gene: TRBV27; CDR3nt: TGTGCCAGCAGTTTATCGGGCCACCCCGGACTAGCGGGATTAGGCGTCTACAATGAGCAGTTCTTC; CDR3aa: CASSLSGHPGLAGLGVYNEQFF
abundance: .; d_gene: TRBD1; j_gene: TRBJ1-2; v_gene: TRBV9; CDR3nt: TGTGCCAGCAGCGATGGGACAGGGGACTATGGCTACACCTTC; CDR3aa: CASSDGTGDYGYTF
abundance: .; d_gene: TRBD2; j_gene: TRBJ2-3; v_gene: TRBV4-2; CDR3nt: TGTGCCAGCAGCCTTACTACTAGCGGAGATAGCACAGATACGCAGTATTTT; CDR3aa: CASSLTTSGDSTDTQYF
abundance: .; d_gene: TRBD1; j_gene: TRBJ2-3; v_gene: TRBV9; CDR3nt: TGTGCCAGCAGCCTCCGGGCTTCGGGACAGGGGTGGGACACGCAGTATTTT; CDR3aa: CASSLRASGQGWDTQYF
abundance: .; d_gene: .; j_gene: TRBJ2-3; v_gene: TRBV20-1; CDR3nt: TGCAGTGCTAGTGTAACGGGATTCACAGATACGCAGTATTTT; CDR3aa: CSASVTGFTDTQYF
abundance: .; d_gene: .; j_gene: TRBJ2-4; v_gene: TRBV25-1; CDR3nt: TGTGCCAGCAGGGGGGGTGATTACGCCAAAAACATTCAGTACTTC; CDR3aa: CASRGGDYAKNIQYF
abundance: .; d_gene: TRBD1; j_gene: TRBJ1-6; v_gene: TRBV9; CDR3nt: TGTGCCAGCAGCGTAGGAGGGGGCAACGATAATTCACCCCTCCACTTT; CDR3aa: CASSVGGGNDNSPLHF
abundance: .; d_gene: TRBD2; j_gene: TRBJ2-7; v_gene: TRBV7-9; CDR3nt: TGTGCCAGCAGCTTAGCGGGAGGGCCCTTCTACGAGCAGTACTTC; CDR3aa: CASSLAGGPFYEQYF
abundance: .; d_gene: .; j_gene: TRBJ2-2; v_gene: TRBV7-2; CDR3nt: TGTGCCAGCAGGGTTGGTGTGTTAGCGTTCACCGGGGAGCTGTTTTTT; CDR3aa: CASRVGVLAFTGELFF
abundance: .; d_gene: TRBD2; j_gene: TRBJ2-3; v_gene: TRBV6-4; CDR3nt: TGTGCCAGCAGTGAACGACTAGCGGACACAGATACGCAGTATTTT; CDR3aa: CASSERLADTDTQYF
abundance: .; d_gene: .; j_gene: TRBJ1-4; v_gene: TRBV28; CDR3nt: TGTGCCAGCAGTTTGTTGGGGGGGGCGCTTGAAAAACTGTTTTTT; CDR3aa: CASSLLGGALEKLFF
abundance: .; d_gene: .; j_gene: TRBJ2-1; v_gene: TRBV7-9; CDR3nt: TGTGCCAGCAGCTTAATCAGGGTAGGGAACAATGAGCAGTTCTTC; CDR3aa: CASSLIRVGNNEQFF
abundance: once; d_gene: .; j_gene: TRBJ1-1; v_gene: TRBV29-1; CDR3nt: TGCAGCGTCAGGGAGGGGGGGAACACTGAAGCTTTCTTT; CDR3aa: CSVREGGNTEAFF
abundance: .; d_gene: .; j_gene: TRBJ2-7; v_gene: TRBV4-1; CDR3nt: TGCGCCAGCAGTCCAGGATCCAGGGGAACCTACGAGCAGTACTTC; CDR3aa: CASSPGSRGTYEQYF
abundance: .; d_gene: TRBD1; j_gene: TRBJ1-6; v_gene: TRBV6-5; CDR3nt: TGTGCCAGCAACTCCGACAGGGTGAATTCACCCCTCCACTTT; CDR3aa: CASNSDRVNSPLHF
abundance: once; d_gene: .; j_gene: TRBJ2-1; v_gene: TRBV5-6; CDR3nt: TGTGCCAGCAGCTTGGGGGCAGGGTTGAACAATGAGCAGTTCTTC; CDR3aa: CASSLGAGLNNEQFF
abundance: .; d_gene: TRBD1; j_gene: TRBJ2-7; v_gene: TRBV9; CDR3nt: TGTGCCAGCAGCGTAGAAGGGACAGGGGGCTCCGAGCAGTACTTC; CDR3aa: CASSVEGTGGSEQYF